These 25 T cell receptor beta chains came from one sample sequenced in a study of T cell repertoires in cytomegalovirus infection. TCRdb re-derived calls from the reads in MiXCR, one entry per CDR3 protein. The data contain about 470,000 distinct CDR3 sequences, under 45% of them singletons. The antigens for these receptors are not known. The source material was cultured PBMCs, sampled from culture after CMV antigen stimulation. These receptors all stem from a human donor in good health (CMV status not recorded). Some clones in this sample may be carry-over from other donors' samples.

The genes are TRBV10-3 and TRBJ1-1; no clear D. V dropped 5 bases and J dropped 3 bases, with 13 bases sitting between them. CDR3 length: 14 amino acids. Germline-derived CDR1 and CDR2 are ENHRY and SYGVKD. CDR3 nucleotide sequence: TGTGCCATCAGTTCCATCGGTAAGGACACTGAAGCTTTCTTT. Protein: CAISSIGKDTEAFF.

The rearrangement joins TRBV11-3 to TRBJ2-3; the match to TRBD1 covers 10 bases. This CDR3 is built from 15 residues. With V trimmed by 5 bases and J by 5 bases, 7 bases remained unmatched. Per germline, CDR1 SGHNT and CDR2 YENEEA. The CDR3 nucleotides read TGTGCCAGCAGCACGGGGACAGGGGTAATAGATACGCAGTATTTT. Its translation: CASSTGTGVIDTQYF.

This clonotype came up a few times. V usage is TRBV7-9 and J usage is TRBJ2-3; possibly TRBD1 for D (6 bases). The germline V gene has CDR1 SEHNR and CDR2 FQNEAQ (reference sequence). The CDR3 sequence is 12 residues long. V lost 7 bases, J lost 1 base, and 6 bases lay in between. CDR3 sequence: CASTGGTDTQYF. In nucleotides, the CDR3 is TGTGCCAGCACAGGGGGCACAGATACGCAGTATTTT.

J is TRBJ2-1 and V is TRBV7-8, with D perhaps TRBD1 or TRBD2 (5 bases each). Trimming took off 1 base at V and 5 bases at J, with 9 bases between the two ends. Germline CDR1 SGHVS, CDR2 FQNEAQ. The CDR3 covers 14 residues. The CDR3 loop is CASSLERGHNEQFF. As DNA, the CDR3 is TGTGCCAGCAGCTTAGAACGGGGACACAATGAGCAGTTCTTC.

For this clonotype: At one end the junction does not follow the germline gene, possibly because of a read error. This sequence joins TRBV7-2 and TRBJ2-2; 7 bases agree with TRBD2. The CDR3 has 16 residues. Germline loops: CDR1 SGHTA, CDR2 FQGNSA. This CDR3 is CASSLAAGASTGELFF. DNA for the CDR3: TGTGCCAGCAGCCTAGCGGCGGGAGCGTCCACCGGGGAGCTGTTTTTT.

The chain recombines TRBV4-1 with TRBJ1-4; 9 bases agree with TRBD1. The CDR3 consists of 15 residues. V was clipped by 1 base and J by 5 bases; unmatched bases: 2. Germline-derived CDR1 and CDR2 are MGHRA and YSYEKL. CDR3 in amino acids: CASSQVGTGNEKLFF. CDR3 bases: TGCGCCAGCAGCCAAGTAGGGACAGGGAATGAAAAACTGTTTTTT.

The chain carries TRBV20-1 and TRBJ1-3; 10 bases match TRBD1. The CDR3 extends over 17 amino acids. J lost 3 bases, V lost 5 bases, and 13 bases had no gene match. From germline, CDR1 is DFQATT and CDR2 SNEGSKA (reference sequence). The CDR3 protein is CSALPGQGYEDGNTIYF. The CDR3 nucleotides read TGCAGTGCTTTGCCGGGACAGGGGTACGAGGATGGAAACACCATATATTTT.

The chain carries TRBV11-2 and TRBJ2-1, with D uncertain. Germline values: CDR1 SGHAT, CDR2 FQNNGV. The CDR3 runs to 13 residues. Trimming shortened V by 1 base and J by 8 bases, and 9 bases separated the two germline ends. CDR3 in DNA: TGTGCCAGCAGCTTAGGTCCGTATGATGAGCAGTTCTTC. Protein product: CASSLGPYDEQFF.

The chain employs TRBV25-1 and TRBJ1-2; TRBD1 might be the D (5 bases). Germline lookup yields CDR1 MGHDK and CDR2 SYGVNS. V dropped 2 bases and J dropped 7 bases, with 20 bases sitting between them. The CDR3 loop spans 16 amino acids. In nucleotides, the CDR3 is TGTGCCAGCAGTGAACCCCATCAGACCTGGGGGGGTGGCTACACCTTC. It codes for CASSEPHQTWGGGYTF.

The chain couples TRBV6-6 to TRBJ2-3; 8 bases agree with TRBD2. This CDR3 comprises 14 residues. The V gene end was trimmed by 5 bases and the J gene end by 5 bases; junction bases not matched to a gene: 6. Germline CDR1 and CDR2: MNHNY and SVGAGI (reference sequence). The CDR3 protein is CASSDGGARDTQYF. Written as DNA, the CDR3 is TGTGCCAGCAGTGACGGGGGGGCCAGAGATACGCAGTATTTT.

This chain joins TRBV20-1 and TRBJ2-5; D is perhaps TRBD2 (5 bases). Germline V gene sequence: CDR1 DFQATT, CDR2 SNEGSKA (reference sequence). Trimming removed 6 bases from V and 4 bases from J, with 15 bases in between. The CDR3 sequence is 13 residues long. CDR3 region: CSAPLEGVETQYF. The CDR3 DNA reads TGCAGTGCCCCTCTAGAGGGTGTAGAGACCCAGTACTTC.

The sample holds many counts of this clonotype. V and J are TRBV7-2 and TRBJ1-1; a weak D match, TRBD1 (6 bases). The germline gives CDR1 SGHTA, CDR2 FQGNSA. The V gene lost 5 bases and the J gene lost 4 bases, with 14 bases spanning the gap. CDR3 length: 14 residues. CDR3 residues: CASSQDRFGTEAFF. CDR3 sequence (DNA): TGTGCCAGCAGCCAGGACAGATTTGGCACTGAAGCTTTCTTT.

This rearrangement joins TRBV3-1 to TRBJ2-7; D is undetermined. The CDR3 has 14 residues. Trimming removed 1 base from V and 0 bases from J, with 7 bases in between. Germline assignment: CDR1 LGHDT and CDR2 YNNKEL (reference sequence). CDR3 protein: CASSQGWSSYEQYF. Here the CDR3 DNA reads TGTGCCAGCAGCCAAGGGTGGAGCTCCTACGAGCAGTACTTC.

The DNA for the CDR3 is TGTGCCTCGCGGAGGGGGCGGGGGAGGACTAGCGGGGCCTACGAGCAGTACTTC. Amino acids: CASRRGRGRTSGAYEQYF. The chain joins TRBV11-2 to TRBJ2-7, with 12 bases fitting TRBD2. V shed 11 bases, J shed 2 bases, and the junction held 19 bases outside the gene matches. The CDR3 consists of 18 residues. The germline V gene encodes CDR1 SGHAT and CDR2 FQNNGV. Full variable domain (missing parts from reference TRBV11-2 and TRBJ2-7): EAGVAQSPRYKIIEKRQSVAFWCNPISGHATLYWYQQILGQGPKLLIQFQNNGVVDDSQLPKDRFSAERLKGVDSTLKIQPAKLEDSAVYLCASRRGRGRTSGAYEQYFGPGTRLTVT.

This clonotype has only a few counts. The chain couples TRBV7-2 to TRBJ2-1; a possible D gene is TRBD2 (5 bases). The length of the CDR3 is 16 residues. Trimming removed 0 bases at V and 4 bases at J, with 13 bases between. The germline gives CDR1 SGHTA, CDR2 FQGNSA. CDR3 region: CASSLAASRAYNEQFF. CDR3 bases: TGTGCCAGCAGCTTAGCGGCTAGCCGGGCGTACAATGAGCAGTTCTTC.

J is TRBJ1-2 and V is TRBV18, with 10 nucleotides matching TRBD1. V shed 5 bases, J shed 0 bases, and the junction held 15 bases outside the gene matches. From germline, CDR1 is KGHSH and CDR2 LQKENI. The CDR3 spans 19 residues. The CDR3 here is CASSDTWTGGDQANYGYTF. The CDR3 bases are TGTGCCAGCTCAGACACGTGGACAGGGGGGGACCAAGCTAACTATGGCTACACCTTC.

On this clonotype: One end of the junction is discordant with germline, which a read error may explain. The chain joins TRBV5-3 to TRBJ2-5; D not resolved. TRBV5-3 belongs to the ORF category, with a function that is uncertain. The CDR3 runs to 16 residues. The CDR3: CASSFPTGRLQETQYF. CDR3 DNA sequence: TGTGCCAGCAGCTTCCCCACCGGGCGGCTACAAGAGACCCAGTACTTC.

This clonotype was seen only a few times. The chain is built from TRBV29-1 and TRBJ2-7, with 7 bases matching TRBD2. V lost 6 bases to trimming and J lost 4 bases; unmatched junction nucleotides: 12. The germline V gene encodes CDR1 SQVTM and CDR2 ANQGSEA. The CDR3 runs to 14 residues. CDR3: CSVGESGNGYEQYF. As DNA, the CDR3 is TGCAGCGTGGGGGAGAGCGGGAATGGGTACGAGCAGTACTTC.

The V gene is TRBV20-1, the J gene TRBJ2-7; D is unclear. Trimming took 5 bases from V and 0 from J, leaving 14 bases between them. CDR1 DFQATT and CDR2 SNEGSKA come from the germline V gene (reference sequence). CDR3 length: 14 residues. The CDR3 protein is CSAQIHASSYEQYF. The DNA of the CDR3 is TGCAGTGCTCAAATACATGCGAGCTCCTACGAGCAGTACTTC.

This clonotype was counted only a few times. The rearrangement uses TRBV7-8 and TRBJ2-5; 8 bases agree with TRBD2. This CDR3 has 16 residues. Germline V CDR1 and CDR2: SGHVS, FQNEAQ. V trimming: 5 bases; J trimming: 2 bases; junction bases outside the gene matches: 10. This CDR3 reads CASSPRVAGPQETQYF. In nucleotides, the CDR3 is TGTGCCAGCAGCCCCCGAGTAGCGGGGCCTCAAGAGACCCAGTACTTC.

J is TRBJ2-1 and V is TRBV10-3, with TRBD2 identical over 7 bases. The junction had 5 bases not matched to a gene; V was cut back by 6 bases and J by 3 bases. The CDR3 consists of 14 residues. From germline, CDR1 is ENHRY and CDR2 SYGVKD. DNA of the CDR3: TGTGCCATCAGCATGCGGGAGAACTACAATGAGCAGTTCTTC. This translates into CAISMRENYNEQFF.

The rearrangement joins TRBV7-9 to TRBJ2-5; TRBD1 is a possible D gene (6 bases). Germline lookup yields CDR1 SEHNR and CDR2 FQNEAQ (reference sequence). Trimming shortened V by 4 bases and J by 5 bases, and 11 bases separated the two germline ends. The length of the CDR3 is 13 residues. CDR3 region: CASSSRGFETQYF. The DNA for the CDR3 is TGTGCCAGCAGCTCCAGGGGATTCGAGACCCAGTACTTC.

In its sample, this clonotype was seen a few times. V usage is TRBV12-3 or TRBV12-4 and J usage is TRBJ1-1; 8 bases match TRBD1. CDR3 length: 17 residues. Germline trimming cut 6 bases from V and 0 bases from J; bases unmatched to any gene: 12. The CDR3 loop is CASSRVTGDLMNTEAFF. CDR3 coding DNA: TGTGCCAGCAGCCGCGTGACAGGGGACCTCATGAACACTGAAGCTTTCTTT.

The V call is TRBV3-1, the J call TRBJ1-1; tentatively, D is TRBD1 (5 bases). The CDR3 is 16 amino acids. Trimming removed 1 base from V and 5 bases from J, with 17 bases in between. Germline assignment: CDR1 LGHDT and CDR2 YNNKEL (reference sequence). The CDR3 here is CASSQGGGVVWTEAFF. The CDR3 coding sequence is TGTGCCAGCAGCCAAGGGGGGGGGGTGGTTTGGACTGAAGCTTTCTTT.

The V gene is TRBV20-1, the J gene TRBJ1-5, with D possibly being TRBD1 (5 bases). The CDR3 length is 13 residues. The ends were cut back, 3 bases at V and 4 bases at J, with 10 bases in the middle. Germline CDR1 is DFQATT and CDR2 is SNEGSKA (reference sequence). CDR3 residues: CSASIKGNQPQHF. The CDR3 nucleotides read TGCAGTGCTAGTATCAAGGGGAATCAGCCCCAGCATTTT.